This TCR beta chain appears in the sequencing data of a study of control samples from healthy donors and cancer patients. The CDR3 contains 13 residues. Trimming removed 6 bases at V and 2 bases at J, with 10 bases between. Germline lookup yields CDR1 LNHDA and CDR2 SQIVND (reference sequence). Libraries were prepared by immunoSEQ multiplex PCR; TCRdb keeps only in-frame clonotypes and omits some of them. The sample shows approximately 100,000 clones, roughly 83% of them seen only once. The chain recombines TRBV19 with TRBJ1-2; perhaps TRBD1 as D (5 bases). The receptor was derived from a man aged 70-80 years with lung cancer. What was sequenced was PBMCs. CDR3: CASSPTGNYGYTF. DNA for the CDR3: TGTGCCAGTAGCCCTACAGGAAACTATGGCTACACCTTC.